What follows are 25 T cell receptor beta chains derived from one specimen sequenced in a study of blood T cell repertoires in COVID-19. Method: immunoSEQ multiplex PCR; TCRdb's copy keeps in-frame clones and lacks some. The sample lists about 140,000 clones; almost 85% were seen once. Sequencing input: peripheral blood. Source of these receptors: a man aged 50 or older with acute or convalescent COVID-19.

The J gene is TRBJ2-2, the V gene TRBV19; 7 bases are shared with TRBD2. Germline V gene lookup returns CDR1 LNHDA and CDR2 SQIVND (reference sequence). Unmatched junction bases numbered 4, after V lost 3 bases and J lost 6 bases. The CDR3 spans 14 residues. The CDR3 DNA sequence: TGTGCCAGTAGTATGCCTAGCGGACCCGGGGAGCTGTTTTTT. Residues: CASSMPSGPGELFF.

The V gene is TRBV5-5, the J gene TRBJ2-2, with TRBD2 matching 8 bases. This CDR3 is 13 amino acids long. The germline gives CDR1 SGHKS, CDR2 YYEKEE (reference sequence). Trimming removed 4 bases from V and 6 bases from J; junction bases left unmatched: 2. The CDR3 is CASSREGPGELFF. The CDR3 nucleotides are TGTGCCAGCAGCCGGGAGGGCCCCGGGGAGCTGTTTTTT.

This chain joins TRBV7-9 and TRBJ2-7; D may be TRBD1 (6 bases). From germline, CDR1 is SEHNR and CDR2 FQNEAQ (reference sequence). This CDR3 spans 15 amino acids. V was shortened by 5 bases and J by 6 bases, with 20 bases between the two germline ends. The DNA for the CDR3 is TGTGCCAGCAGCGGGGAAACAGGGAATATTGGCGAGCAGTACTTC. Amino acid sequence: CASSGETGNIGEQYF.

V is TRBV18 and J is TRBJ2-7; TRBD1 is a possible D gene (6 bases). The CDR3 is made up of 14 amino acids. Germline V CDR1 and CDR2: KGHSH, LQKENI. V gave up 6 bases and J gave up 1 base, with 13 bases separating them. DNA of the CDR3: TGTGCCAGCTCTTGGACAGAAGATTCCTACGAGCAGTACTTC. Translating it yields CASSWTEDSYEQYF.

This chain connects TRBV11-2 to TRBJ2-1; TRBD1 aligns across 8 bases. V shed 7 bases, J shed 5 bases, and the junction held 10 bases outside the gene matches. The CDR3 consists of 15 residues. Germline V gene sequence: CDR1 SGHAT, CDR2 FQNNGV. This CDR3 reads CASTLGQGIHNEQFF. The CDR3, as DNA: TGTGCCAGCACCCTCGGACAGGGAATCCACAATGAGCAGTTCTTC.

This clone was counted only a few times. The chain employs TRBV6-5 and TRBJ2-7, with a possible D match to TRBD1 (6 bases). The ends were cut back, 6 bases at V and 2 bases at J, with 17 bases in the middle. The CDR3 length is 15 residues. The germline V gene has CDR1 MNHEY and CDR2 SVGAGI. The CDR3 spells CASRKGQGPTYEQYF. The DNA of the CDR3 is TGTGCCAGCAGGAAAGGGCAGGGGCCGACCTACGAGCAGTACTTC.

This chain connects TRBV10-3 to TRBJ2-5, with a tentative D call TRBD1 (5 bases). Per the germline V gene, CDR1 is ENHRY and CDR2 is SYGVKD. The germline V and J ends were trimmed by 11 bases and 3 bases, with 13 bases remaining between them. The CDR3 covers 12 residues. The CDR3 spells CASSEGEETQYF. In DNA form, the CDR3 reads TGTGCCTCATCAGAAGGGGAAGAGACCCAGTACTTC.

The chain links TRBV28 to TRBJ2-3; 9 nucleotides align to TRBD1. J lost 4 bases, V lost 4 bases, and 15 bases had no gene match. Germline CDR1 reads MDHEN; CDR2 reads SYDVKM. The length of the CDR3 is 18 residues. The CDR3 loop is CASSWDGTGNWGADTQYF. CDR3 sequence (DNA): TGTGCCAGCAGTTGGGACGGGACAGGGAATTGGGGGGCAGATACGCAGTATTTT.

The DNA of the CDR3 is TGCGCCAGCAGCCCGGGACAGTCAGAGGATACGCAGTATTTT. It yields the protein CASSPGQSEDTQYF. The gene calls are TRBV5-1 and TRBJ2-3; 7 bases align to TRBD1. Losses at the gene ends were 4 bases for V and 6 bases for J; bases not matched to a gene: 8. This CDR3 has 14 residues. Germline V CDR1 and CDR2: SGHRS, YFSETQ.

The chain combines TRBV19 with TRBJ1-5; D may be TRBD1 (6 bases). Germline lookup yields CDR1 LNHDA and CDR2 SQIVND (reference sequence). The CDR3 sequence is 15 residues long. V was clipped by 4 bases and J by 11 bases, with 21 bases between them. DNA of the CDR3: TGTGCCAGTAGTAAATGGGGGGGCAGGGCACGGTCCCAGCATTTT. Translated: CASSKWGGRARSQHF.

This clone was seen more than once but under ten times. This chain uses TRBV11-3 with TRBJ2-5; D is perhaps TRBD1 (5 bases). This CDR3 contains 15 residues. Germline-derived CDR1 and CDR2 are SGHNT and YENEEA. The V and J ends lost 3 bases and 5 bases respectively, with 16 bases between them. CDR3 coding DNA: TGTGCCAGCAGCTTTTGGGCCCAGGGTGAGGAGACCCAGTACTTC. Translating it yields CASSFWAQGEETQYF.

The V call is TRBV3-1 (or the pseudogene TRBV3-2), the J call TRBJ1-4; D uncertain. Germline CDR1 and CDR2: LGHDT and YNNKEL (reference sequence). The CDR3 covers 16 residues. Trimming took off 0 bases at V and 8 bases at J, with 16 bases between the two ends. The CDR3 DNA follows: TGTGCCAGCAGCCAAGATCAAGCCTACCTCGGGGAAAAACTGTTTTTT. It translates to CASSQDQAYLGEKLFF.

V usage is TRBV3-1 (or the pseudogene TRBV3-2) and J usage is TRBJ1-1; no reliable D call. The CDR3 is 15 residues long. The V end was cut by 0 bases, the J end by 1 base, with 9 bases between. From germline, CDR1 is LGHDT and CDR2 YNNKEL (reference sequence). This CDR3 reads CASSQDDGWNTEAFF. As DNA, the CDR3 is TGTGCCAGCAGCCAAGACGACGGGTGGAACACTGAAGCTTTCTTT.

The chain combines TRBV7-9 with TRBJ1-5, with TRBD1 matching over 7 bases. CDR1 SEHNR and CDR2 FQNEAQ come from the germline V gene (reference sequence). The CDR3 consists of 14 residues. The ends lost 5 bases at V and 5 bases at J; junction bases unmatched: 6. This CDR3 is CASSPGQSHQPQHF. The CDR3 DNA is TGTGCCAGCAGCCCGGGACAGAGCCATCAGCCCCAGCATTTT.

V usage is TRBV24-1 and J usage is TRBJ1-5, with D hard to call. CDR1 and CDR2 (germline): KGHDR, SFDVKD. The CDR3 spans 13 residues. V dropped 3 bases and J dropped 1 base, with 3 bases sitting between them. Here the CDR3 reads CATSDRSNQPQHF. The CDR3 DNA follows: TGTGCCACCAGTGATCGGAGCAATCAGCCCCAGCATTTT.

The gene calls are TRBV29-1 and TRBJ2-5; possible D gene TRBD1, 6 bases. There are 14 residues in the CDR3. V was pared by 3 bases and J by 1 base, with 12 bases between. Germline CDR1 reads SQVTM; CDR2 reads ANQGSEA. This CDR3 is CSVDAGVSQETQYF. CDR3 coding DNA: TGCAGCGTTGATGCAGGGGTGAGCCAAGAGACCCAGTACTTC.

The CDR3 DNA reads as TGTGCCAGCAGCGTCGATAGTGTGGCCAAAAACATTCAGTACTTC. Protein sequence: CASSVDSVAKNIQYF. The gene calls are TRBV9 and TRBJ2-4; D gene unclear. Looked up from germline, CDR1 is SGDLS and CDR2 is YYNGEE. Trimming took 2 bases from V and 1 from J, leaving 10 bases between them. The CDR3 consists of 15 residues.

This clone was counted once. Other nucleotide sequences in the sample specify the same CDR3. This chain links TRBV6-6 with TRBJ2-7; a possible D gene is TRBD2 (6 bases). Trimming cost V 6 bases and J 2 bases, with 8 bases left between them. CDR1 and CDR2 (germline): MNHNY, SVGAGI (reference sequence). This CDR3 has 12 amino acids. CDR3 amino acids: CASRPGAYEQYF. The CDR3 bases are TGTGCCAGCAGACCGGGGGCCTACGAGCAGTACTTC.

The gene calls are TRBV7-3 and TRBJ1-1; TRBD1 is a possible D gene (6 bases). This CDR3 has 12 amino acids. The V gene lost 4 bases and the J gene lost 6 bases, with 9 bases spanning the gap. CDR1 is SGHTA and CDR2 is FQGTGA in the germline V gene. CDR3 region: CASSSWTAEAFF. In nucleotides, the CDR3 is TGTGCCAGCAGCTCGTGGACAGCTGAAGCTTTCTTT.

The V call is TRBV18, the J call TRBJ1-6; 10 nucleotides match TRBD1. The germline V gene has CDR1 KGHSH and CDR2 LQKENI. Trimming cost V 4 bases and J 14 bases; bases outside gene matches: 14. There are 16 residues in the CDR3. CDR3 nucleotide sequence: TGTGCCAGCTCACGGTTGCCGGGACAGGGGAGTTTTGCCCTCCACTTT. Protein sequence: CASSRLPGQGSFALHF.

This chain links TRBV11-3 with TRBJ2-1, with D possibly being TRBD2 (6 bases). The CDR3 contains 19 residues. Trimming took 5 bases from V and 0 from J, leaving 23 bases between them. Per the germline V gene, CDR1 is SGHNT and CDR2 is YENEEA. CDR3 sequence reads: CASSPVRGSGHSSYNEQFF. CDR3 bases: TGTGCCAGCAGCCCGGTCCGGGGTAGCGGACATAGCTCCTACAATGAGCAGTTCTTC.

The chain couples TRBV5-1 to TRBJ2-7; no firm D call. CDR3 length: 10 residues. V was trimmed by 5 bases and J by 6 bases, leaving 6 bases between them. Germline V gene sequence: CDR1 SGHRS, CDR2 YFSETQ. DNA for the CDR3: TGCGCCAGCAGAGAGGCCGAGCAGTACTTC. Translating it yields CASREAEQYF. The variable domain in full, with the rest retrieved from reference TRBV5-1 and TRBJ2-7, is KAGVTQTPRYLIKTRGQQVTLSCSPISGHRSVSWYQQTPGQGLQFLFEYFSETQRNKGNFPGRFSGRQFSNSRSEMNVSTLELGDSALYLCASREAEQYFGPGTRLTVT.

This clone was counted a single time. The same CDR3 arises from other DNA sequences in this sample as well. The gene calls are TRBV4-1 and TRBJ2-7; 9 bases are shared with TRBD1. Per the germline V gene, CDR1 is MGHRA and CDR2 is YSYEKL. V lost 4 bases to trimming and J lost 2 bases; unmatched junction nucleotides: 3. The CDR3 has 14 residues. The CDR3 sequence is CASSPGQGAYEQYF. As DNA, the CDR3 is TGCGCCAGCAGCCCGGGACAGGGCGCCTACGAGCAGTACTTC.

This chain links TRBV15 with TRBJ1-4; D perhaps matches TRBD1 (5 bases). The V and J ends lost 0 bases and 4 bases respectively, with 15 bases between them. There are 17 residues in the CDR3. Germline assignment: CDR1 LNHNV and CDR2 YYDKDF (reference sequence). CDR3 sequence: CATSRDRAGNFNEKLFF. Here the CDR3 DNA reads TGTGCCACCAGCAGAGATCGTGCAGGGAACTTTAATGAAAAACTGTTTTTT. Drawing the rest from reference TRBV15 and TRBJ1-4, the complete variable domain is DAMVIQNPRYQVTQFGKPVTLSCSQTLNHNVMYWYQQKSSQAPKLLFHYYDKDFNNEADTPDNFQSRRPNTSFCFLDIRSPGLGDTAMYLCATSRDRAGNFNEKLFFGSGTQLSVL.

The chain employs TRBV6-5 and TRBJ1-4; D is undetermined. This CDR3 is built from 14 residues. Germline V gene data show CDR1 as MNHEY and CDR2 as SVGAGI. Trimming cost V 6 bases and J 10 bases, with 18 bases left between them. The CDR3 sequence: CASSPEALLGKLFF. The CDR3 DNA reads TGTGCCAGCAGCCCCGAGGCGCTTCTAGGAAAACTGTTTTTT.